This T cell receptor (beta chain) came from a study of response to subunit inactivated influenza vaccine. Trimming took 3 bases from V and 4 from J, leaving 9 bases between them. The CDR3 runs to 13 residues. The germline V gene encodes CDR1 MGHDK and CDR2 SYGVNS. One entry per CDR3 protein results from TCRdb running MiXCR on the RT-PCR reads. This sample has hundreds of thousands of distinct CDR3 sequences, with 14% found just once. The chain couples TRBV25-1 to TRBJ1-2; no clear D gene. The input for sequencing was PBMCs from blood, taken less than 15 days before vaccination. The clonotype comes from a man aged 45-60 years who received an inactivated influenza vaccine. The CDR3 DNA reads TGTGCCAGCAGTGATCCCCAGGTCTATGGCTACACCTTC. Encoded protein: CASSDPQVYGYTF.